The source of this T cell receptor beta chain is a study of tumor and adjacent non-tumor tissue in lung cancer. Study at large: The cohort had about a dozen adenocarcinoma, a couple of squamous cell and 1 small cell patients. On average, productive TCRbeta reads reached 4 million to 4.5 million per sample. Study-wide results and limits: In normal lung, the top 100 clones were significantly more dominant than in tumor.

Three rounds of nested PCR, following a modified ARM-PCR protocol, produced the TCRbeta library. TCRdb ran MiXCR on the multiplex PCR reads and lists one entry per CDR3 protein. The top ten hold around 20% of the sample, which has 75,000 to 95,000 distinct CDR3 sequences, just over 65% seen once. RNA was extracted from bulk tissue without any cell sorting. Worth noting for this clonotype: Its antigen is as yet unknown. One end of the junction does not line up with germline, which may come from a read error.

The CDR3 totals 14 residues. The germline CDR1 and CDR2 sequences are MDHEN and SYDVKM. Sequenced: lung tumor tissue. The genes are TRBV28 and TRBJ2-1; unclear D gene. The TCR was taken from a man aged 60-69 years with non-small cell lung cancer. The CDR3 bases are TGTGACAGCAGTTTGACGGAGTCATACAATGAGCAGTTCTTC. Translated: CDSSLTESYNEQFF.